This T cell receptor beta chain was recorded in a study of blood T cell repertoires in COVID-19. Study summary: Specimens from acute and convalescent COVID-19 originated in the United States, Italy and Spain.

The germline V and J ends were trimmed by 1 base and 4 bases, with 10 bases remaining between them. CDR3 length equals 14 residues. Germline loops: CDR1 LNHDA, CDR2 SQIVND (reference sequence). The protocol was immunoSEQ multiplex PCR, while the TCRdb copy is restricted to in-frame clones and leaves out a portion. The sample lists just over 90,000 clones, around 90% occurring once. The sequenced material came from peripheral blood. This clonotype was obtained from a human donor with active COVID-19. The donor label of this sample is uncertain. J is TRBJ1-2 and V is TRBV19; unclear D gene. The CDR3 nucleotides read TGTGCCAGTAGTATAGCTACCCCACTCTATGGCTACACCTTC. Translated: CASSIATPLYGYTF.